This T cell receptor (beta chain) was retrieved from a study of blood T cells in healthy people across ages. Combining a sample-barcoded 5' primer with a J-beta primer mix, a second PCR ran for roughly 7 to 12 cycles. MiXCR, run by TCRdb on the 5' RACE reads, gives a single entry per CDR3 protein. Counted here are fewer than 900,000 distinct CDR3 sequences, about 34% occurring once; the ten biggest clones make up about an eighth. This clonotype was seen many times. This CDR3 spans 14 amino acids. V lost 2 bases and J 5 bases, leaving 13 bases between the germline ends. Per the germline V gene, CDR1 is SGHNT and CDR2 is YYREEE (reference sequence).

The rearrangement uses TRBV5-4 and TRBJ2-5; D is possibly TRBD2 (5 bases). Input material: blood. This TCR was recovered from a man younger than 35 in good health. The CDR3 nucleotides are TGTGCCAGCAGCTTTCGAGGGTTGGGCGAGACCCAGTACTTC. It translates to CASSFRGLGETQYF.